These T cell receptor beta chains were read from a single sample in a study of Ad26.COV2.S vaccination and SARS-CoV-2 variants. Method: immunoSEQ multiplex PCR; TCRdb's copy keeps in-frame clones and lacks some. The sample holds 350,000 to 400,000 clones, about 88% seen once. Sequences were derived from peripheral blood, sampled in a trial of Ad26.COV2.S vaccine versus placebo. The receptor source for this set is a person aged 18 to 59 who received the Ad26.COV2.S COVID-19 vaccine or a placebo. CDR3s include the opening cysteine and the closing phenylalanine or tryptophan. A D gene is named only where the DNA matches it firmly. Clone size is not always given. Where it is, it says once, few, many or a class for expanded clones.

CDR3nt: TGTGCCAGTAGTATAGCGGGAGGTCAAGAGACCCAGTACTTC; CDR3aa: CASSIAGGQETQYF; v_gene: TRBV19; d_gene: TRBD2; abundance: .; j_gene: TRBJ2-5
CDR3nt: TGTGCCAGCAGTTTAGATGGAGGGTACACCGGGGAGCTGTTTTTT; CDR3aa: CASSLDGGYTGELFF; v_gene: TRBV27; d_gene: .; abundance: few; j_gene: TRBJ2-2
CDR3nt: TGTGCCAGCAGCCTCGGGACAGCCTATGGCTACACCTTC; CDR3aa: CASSLGTAYGYTF; v_gene: TRBV5-6; d_gene: TRBD1; abundance: .; j_gene: TRBJ1-2
CDR3nt: TGTGCCACCGGGACAGGGGACGGCACCGGGGAGCTGTTTTTT; CDR3aa: CATGTGDGTGELFF; v_gene: TRBV24-1; d_gene: TRBD1; abundance: .; j_gene: TRBJ2-2
CDR3nt: TGTGCCAGCTCACTTGGGCTAGTTATCGAGCAGTTCTTC; CDR3aa: CASSLGLVIEQFF; v_gene: TRBV18; d_gene: .; abundance: once; j_gene: TRBJ2-1
CDR3nt: TGTGCCACCACGAGGGCGATGAACACTGAAGCTTTCTTT; CDR3aa: CATTRAMNTEAFF; v_gene: TRBV6-6; d_gene: .; abundance: .; j_gene: TRBJ1-1
CDR3nt: TGTGCCAGCAATGCCGGACAGGGGGCGCTTGGAGCTTTCTTT; CDR3aa: CASNAGQGALGAFF; v_gene: TRBV6-5; d_gene: TRBD1; abundance: .; j_gene: TRBJ1-1
CDR3nt: TGTGCCAGCAGCCAAGGACTAGCGGGAGGGGAGCAGTTCTTC; CDR3aa: CASSQGLAGGEQFF; v_gene: TRBV3-1/TRBV3-2; d_gene: TRBD2; abundance: .; j_gene: TRBJ2-1
CDR3nt: TGCGCCAGCAGCCCGGACAGGGAGACCCAGTACTTC; CDR3aa: CASSPDRETQYF; v_gene: TRBV4-3; d_gene: TRBD1; abundance: .; j_gene: TRBJ2-5
CDR3nt: TGTGCCACCAGTGATCCCGGGGGCTCCTACAATGAGCAGTTCTTC; CDR3aa: CATSDPGGSYNEQFF; v_gene: TRBV24-1; d_gene: .; abundance: .; j_gene: TRBJ2-1
CDR3nt: TGTGCCACCAGCAGAGTGAGACAGGGCCATGAAAAACTGTTTTTT; CDR3aa: CATSRVRQGHEKLFF; v_gene: TRBV15; d_gene: TRBD1; abundance: .; j_gene: TRBJ1-4
CDR3nt: TGTGCCAGCAGCCCGGACAGGGGACGAGGCTACACCTTC; CDR3aa: CASSPDRGRGYTF; v_gene: TRBV5-4; d_gene: TRBD1; abundance: .; j_gene: TRBJ1-2
CDR3nt: TGTGCCACCACACGGCTAGTGGCGGATGATTCACCCCTCCACTTT; CDR3aa: CATTRLVADDSPLHF; v_gene: TRBV10-3; d_gene: .; abundance: .; j_gene: TRBJ1-6
CDR3nt: TGTGCCAGCAGCTCCGGGACCCCTCCCCTTGAGCAGTACTTC; CDR3aa: CASSSGTPPLEQYF; v_gene: TRBV7-9; d_gene: .; abundance: .; j_gene: TRBJ2-7
CDR3nt: TGTGCCAGCAGGATGGGACAGCTGAACACTGAAGCTTTCTTT; CDR3aa: CASRMGQLNTEAFF; v_gene: TRBV2; d_gene: TRBD1; abundance: .; j_gene: TRBJ1-1
CDR3nt: TGTGCCAGCTCACCCCGGGACTCAATCGGTAATGAGCAGTTCTTC; CDR3aa: CASSPRDSIGNEQFF; v_gene: TRBV18; d_gene: .; abundance: .; j_gene: TRBJ2-1
CDR3nt: TGTGCCAGCAGCCTGCTTACAGGGAGTAGCACTGAAGCTTTCTTT; CDR3aa: CASSLLTGSSTEAFF; v_gene: TRBV28; d_gene: .; abundance: .; j_gene: TRBJ1-1
CDR3nt: TGTGCCAGCAGTCCCCGGACTAGCGGTTACAATGAGCAGTTCTTC; CDR3aa: CASSPRTSGYNEQFF; v_gene: TRBV6-5; d_gene: TRBD2; abundance: .; j_gene: TRBJ2-1
CDR3nt: TGCGCCAGCAGCTTGGAAGGCATTCAGTACTTC; CDR3aa: CASSLEGIQYF; v_gene: TRBV5-1; d_gene: .; abundance: .; j_gene: TRBJ2-4
CDR3nt: TGTGCCAGCAGCCAAGAGTCCGGGACAGAGGACTACGAGCAGTACTTC; CDR3aa: CASSQESGTEDYEQYF; v_gene: TRBV4-2; d_gene: TRBD1; abundance: .; j_gene: TRBJ2-7
CDR3nt: TGCGCCAGCAGCCCAGGGACTAGAGATACGCAGTATTTT; CDR3aa: CASSPGTRDTQYF; v_gene: TRBV5-1; d_gene: TRBD2; abundance: .; j_gene: TRBJ2-3
CDR3nt: TGTGCCAGCAGCATCGGAGGAAACACCATATATTTT; CDR3aa: CASSIGGNTIYF; v_gene: TRBV11-3; d_gene: .; abundance: .; j_gene: TRBJ1-3
CDR3nt: TGTGCCAGCAGTTACCTAGGAGGGGAATTGTATGGCTACACCTTC; CDR3aa: CASSYLGGELYGYTF; v_gene: TRBV6-5; d_gene: .; abundance: .; j_gene: TRBJ1-2
CDR3nt: TGTGCCAGTACCAATAATGGGGGCACCGGGGAGCTGTTTTTT; CDR3aa: CASTNNGGTGELFF; v_gene: TRBV19; d_gene: .; abundance: .; j_gene: TRBJ2-2
CDR3nt: TGCGCCAGCAGCGCCTCGGGACAGGGCTACGAGCAGTACTTC; CDR3aa: CASSASGQGYEQYF; v_gene: TRBV5-1; d_gene: TRBD1; abundance: .; j_gene: TRBJ2-7
CDR3nt: TGTGCCAGCAGCTTAGTACGTTCCTCTTGGGAGACCCAGTACTTC; CDR3aa: CASSLVRSSWETQYF; v_gene: TRBV11-3; d_gene: .; abundance: .; j_gene: TRBJ2-5
CDR3nt: TGTGCCAGCAGCTTGAGCGGGATCTCCTACAATGAGCAGTTCTTC; CDR3aa: CASSLSGISYNEQFF; v_gene: TRBV7-2; d_gene: TRBD2; abundance: .; j_gene: TRBJ2-1
CDR3nt: TGTGCCACCAGTGATCCTCCTCGGACCTCTCAAGCCACCGGGGAGCTGTTTTTT; CDR3aa: CATSDPPRTSQATGELFF; v_gene: TRBV24-1; d_gene: .; abundance: .; j_gene: TRBJ2-2
CDR3nt: TGTGCCAGCAGCTTAGACGCGGCCGAGCGTCCCACTACTATCTACAATGAGCAGTTCTTC; CDR3aa: CASSLDAAERPTTIYNEQFF; v_gene: TRBV13; d_gene: .; abundance: .; j_gene: TRBJ2-1
CDR3nt: TGTGCCAGTAGTATACGGCGAAATTCACCCCTCCACTTT; CDR3aa: CASSIRRNSPLHF; v_gene: TRBV19; d_gene: .; abundance: .; j_gene: TRBJ1-6
CDR3nt: TGTGCCAGCAGTTATCTCCGGGACAGGGGGTCCCGTTATAATTCACCCCTCCACTTT; CDR3aa: CASSYLRDRGSRYNSPLHF; v_gene: TRBV6-2/TRBV6-3; d_gene: TRBD1; abundance: .; j_gene: TRBJ1-6
CDR3nt: TGTGCCAGCAGCTTGGAGGTCCGGACTAGCGGCTACGAGCAGTACTTC; CDR3aa: CASSLEVRTSGYEQYF; v_gene: TRBV5-6; d_gene: TRBD2; abundance: .; j_gene: TRBJ2-7
CDR3nt: TGTGCCAGTAGTATAAGGGGGATAGGGGAGCTGTTTTTT; CDR3aa: CASSIRGIGELFF; v_gene: TRBV19; d_gene: .; abundance: .; j_gene: TRBJ2-2